This TCR beta chain is drawn from a study of T cell changes during pregnancy in multiple sclerosis. Using immunoSEQ multiplex PCR, the repertoire was profiled, and TCRdb retains in-frame clones only, with some absent. Of 55,000 to 80,000 clones in the sample, about 93% were seen once. The germline gives CDR1 MDHEN, CDR2 SYDVKM. The CDR3 length is 16 residues. The germline V and J ends were trimmed by 1 base and 0 bases, with 10 bases remaining between them. Sample: CD8+ T cells from peripheral blood mononuclear cells, taken in the second trimester of pregnancy. The sequence came from a female donor with multiple sclerosis, enrolled in a pregnancy study. The chain employs TRBV28 and TRBJ2-4, with a possible D match to TRBD2 (6 bases). CDR3 coding DNA: TGTGCCAGCAGTTTATCGGGGGATCTAGCCAAAAACATTCAGTACTTC. Translated, it gives CASSLSGDLAKNIQYF.